The 14 T cell receptor beta chains presented below share a single source sample, sequenced in a study of blood T cell repertoires in COVID-19. The table came from immunoSEQ multiplex PCR; TCRdb's copy has only in-frame clones and leaves some out. The sample has 400,000 or so clones, approximately 91% seen once. Material for sequencing was peripheral blood. The receptors come from a woman in her forties with COVID-19, enrolled during active disease.

The CDR3 nucleotides read TGCGCCAGCAGCCAAGATCGGGGGCTAGCGGGAGGTCTCAATGAGCAGTTCTTC. Translated: CASSQDRGLAGGLNEQFF. The V gene is TRBV4-1, the J gene TRBJ2-1; 11 bases align to TRBD2. Germline CDR1 reads MGHRA; CDR2 reads YSYEKL. This CDR3 is 18 amino acids long. The junction had 10 bases not matched to a gene; V was cut back by 0 bases and J by 6 bases.

The rearrangement uses TRBV6-6 and TRBJ1-3; D possibly corresponds to TRBD1 (5 bases). Trimming shortened V by 6 bases and J by 4 bases, and 10 bases separated the two germline ends. The CDR3 runs to 13 residues. Germline lookup yields CDR1 MNHNY and CDR2 SVGAGI (reference sequence). The CDR3 loop is CASRSTGGNTIYF. The CDR3 DNA reads TGTGCCAGCAGAAGTACAGGCGGAAACACCATATATTTT.

Written as DNA, the CDR3 is TGTGCCAGCAGTTTATTGTGGACACCGAATAGCAATCAGCCCCAGCATTTT. It encodes CASSLLWTPNSNQPQHF. The chain carries TRBV27 and TRBJ1-5, with D tentatively TRBD1 (5 bases). The CDR3 is made up of 17 amino acids. Between the trimmed V and J ends, which lost 1 base and 0 bases, there was a span of 13 bases. In germline, CDR1 is MNHEY, CDR2 SMNVEV (reference sequence).

This clone appeared a single time. The germline gene is not matched at one end of the junction; a read error may be the cause. V gene TRBV28 combines with J gene TRBJ1-1; 7 bases align to TRBD1. CDR3 length: 15 amino acids. The V gene's germline CDR1 is MDHEN and CDR2 SYDVKM. The CDR3 sequence is CASSLSWRGHTEAFF. In DNA form, the CDR3 reads TGTGCCAGCAGCTTATCGTGGAGGGGGCACACTGAAGCTTTCTTT.

The chain has TRBV29-1 and TRBJ1-1; D not resolved. This CDR3 is 13 amino acids long. Trimming removed 2 bases from V and 1 base from J, with 8 bases in between. CDR1 and CDR2 (germline): SQVTM, ANQGSEA. The DNA for the CDR3 is TGCAGCGTTGAACGGCGGGAGAACACTGAAGCTTTCTTT. Its protein is CSVERRENTEAFF.

The rearrangement joins TRBV9 to TRBJ1-2; 8 bases line up with TRBD1. This CDR3 comprises 15 residues. CDR1 SGDLS and CDR2 YYNGEE come from the germline V gene. Trimming at V came to 0 bases and at J to 6 bases, leaving 7 bases not matched to a gene. This CDR3 reads CASSVGRDRIHGYTF. CDR3 nucleotides: TGTGCCAGCAGCGTAGGAAGGGACAGGATCCATGGCTACACCTTC.

The chain is built from TRBV4-1 and TRBJ2-7; perhaps TRBD1 as D (6 bases). This CDR3 contains 15 residues. The germline V and J ends were trimmed by 6 bases and 6 bases, with 21 bases remaining between them. Germline values: CDR1 MGHRA, CDR2 YSYEKL. CDR3 nucleotides: TGCGCCAGCAGTCCTCCCATTGGGGGCGCCCGCGAGCAGTACTTC. It translates to CASSPPIGGAREQYF.

This rearrangement joins TRBV11-2 to TRBJ2-1; possibly TRBD2 for D (5 bases). There are 14 residues in the CDR3. Trimming took off 5 bases at V and 2 bases at J, with 10 bases between the two ends. Germline assignment: CDR1 SGHAT and CDR2 FQNNGV. CDR3 amino acids: CASSLRDPYNEQFF. The CDR3 region has the DNA TGTGCCAGCAGCCTCCGGGATCCCTACAATGAGCAGTTCTTC.

There are a few counts of this clone. V gene TRBV18 combines with J gene TRBJ1-3; D perhaps matches TRBD1 (6 bases). The CDR3 length is 17 residues. V shed 6 bases and J shed 4 bases, with 22 bases lying between them. Germline-derived CDR1 and CDR2 are KGHSH and LQKENI. CDR3 sequence: CASSLKVAGDNGNTIYF. The DNA of the CDR3 is TGTGCCAGCTCTCTCAAAGTGGCAGGGGATAACGGAAACACCATATATTTT.

V gene TRBV29-1 combines with J gene TRBJ2-7; D remains ambiguous. Germline values: CDR1 SQVTM, CDR2 ANQGSEA. V lost 4 bases and J lost 0, with 13 bases in between. This CDR3 region has 14 residues. This CDR3 reads CSVASGQISYEQYF. The DNA for the CDR3 is TGCAGCGTTGCCTCTGGGCAGATCTCCTACGAGCAGTACTTC.

The V gene is TRBV2, the J gene TRBJ1-5; 9 nucleotides agree with TRBD1. Germline V gene sequence: CDR1 SNHLY, CDR2 FYNNEI. The CDR3 contains 14 residues. V trimming: 6 bases; J trimming: 7 bases; junction bases outside the gene matches: 7. In DNA form, the CDR3 reads TGTGCCAGCAGGGCCGGGACAGGGTTACAGCCCCAGCATTTT. Its translation: CASRAGTGLQPQHF.

This chain uses TRBV9 with TRBJ2-1; TRBD2 matches at 7 bases. The CDR3 consists of 15 residues. Germline V gene data show CDR1 as SGDLS and CDR2 as YYNGEE. Trimming removed 4 bases from V and 3 bases from J; junction bases left unmatched: 7. The CDR3 DNA is TGTGCCAGCAGCCCGAGGGGAGGGCTCTACAATGAGCAGTTCTTC. The encoded protein is CASSPRGGLYNEQFF.

The rearrangement links TRBV5-6 to TRBJ2-7; 7 nucleotides agree with TRBD2. This CDR3 has 15 amino acids. The V gene's germline CDR1 is SGHDT and CDR2 YYEEEE. V lost 0 bases and J lost 2; bases outside the gene matches: 5. The CDR3 loop reads CASSLVTSEAYEQYF. Written as DNA, the CDR3 is TGTGCCAGCAGCTTGGTAACTAGCGAAGCCTACGAGCAGTACTTC. Variable domain in full (rest from reference TRBV5-6 and TRBJ2-7): DAGVTQSPTHLIKTRGQQVTLRCSPKSGHDTVSWYQQALGQGPQFIFQYYEEEERQRGNFPDRFSGHQFPNYSSELNVNALLLGDSALYLCASSLVTSEAYEQYFGPGTRLTVT.

The chain has TRBV7-9 and TRBJ1-5; weak D call: TRBD1 (5 bases). The length of the CDR3 is 17 residues. V lost 1 base and J lost 2, with 15 bases in between. In germline, CDR1 is SEHNR, CDR2 FQNEAQ (reference sequence). CDR3 coding DNA: TGTGCCAGCAGCTTAGTTTTGGGGGGGACGGGCAATCAGCCCCAGCATTTT. As protein: CASSLVLGGTGNQPQHF.